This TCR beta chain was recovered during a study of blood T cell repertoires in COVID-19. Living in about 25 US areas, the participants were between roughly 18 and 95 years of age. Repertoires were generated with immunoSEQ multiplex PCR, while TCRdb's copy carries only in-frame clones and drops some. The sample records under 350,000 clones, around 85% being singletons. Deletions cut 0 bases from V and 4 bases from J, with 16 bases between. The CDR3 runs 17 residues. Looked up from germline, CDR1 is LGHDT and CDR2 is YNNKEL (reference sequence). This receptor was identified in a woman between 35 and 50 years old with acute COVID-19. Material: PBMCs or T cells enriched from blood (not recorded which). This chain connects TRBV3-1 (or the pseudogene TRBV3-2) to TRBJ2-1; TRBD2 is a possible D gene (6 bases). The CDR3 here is CASSQDGKRTNYNEQFF. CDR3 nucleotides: TGTGCCAGCAGCCAAGATGGGAAAAGGACTAATTACAATGAGCAGTTCTTC.